The 22 T cell receptor beta chains below all came from one sample that was sequenced in a study of neurological immune-mediated disorders. MiXCR was run by TCRdb on the 5' RACE reads, yielding one entry per CDR3 protein. Of 50,000 to 85,000 distinct CDR3 sequences listed, less than 5.5% are singletons. Specimen: PBMCs. These receptors were collected from a woman aged 25 to 39 with multiple sclerosis.

This clonotype has at least ten counts. CDR3 in DNA: TGCAGTGCTAGTAGGCAGGGGGGTATAAATGAGCAGTTCTTC. Protein sequence: CSASRQGGINEQFF. The chain combines TRBV20-1 with TRBJ2-1; weak D call: TRBD1 (7 bases). Germline loops: CDR1 DFQATT, CDR2 SNEGSKA (reference sequence). The V and J ends lost 3 bases and 7 bases respectively, with 16 bases between them. The CDR3 is 14 amino acids.

This clonotype appeared many times. The chain links TRBV3-1 to TRBJ2-1, with D uncertain. V was cut by 0 bases and J by 4 bases, with 4 bases left in between. CDR1 and CDR2 (germline): LGHDT, YNNKEL (reference sequence). The CDR3 extends over 13 amino acids. CDR3 protein: CASSQDRYNEQFF. The CDR3 bases are TGTGCCAGCAGCCAAGATCGATACAATGAGCAGTTCTTC.

There are many counts of this clonotype. This chain uses TRBV20-1 with TRBJ2-3, with unresolved D. This CDR3 contains 12 residues. Trimming stripped 5 bases from V and 3 bases from J, with 9 bases between. Germline lookup yields CDR1 DFQATT and CDR2 SNEGSKA (reference sequence). CDR3 bases: TGCAGTGCTTACTACCCAACAGATACGCAGTATTTT. Protein product: CSAYYPTDTQYF.

In this sample, this clonotype turned up many times. The chain joins TRBV5-1 to TRBJ2-5, with 9 bases lining up with TRBD1. V gave up 4 bases and J gave up 2 bases; unmatched junction bases: 3. The germline CDR1 and CDR2 sequences are SGHRS and YFSETQ. This CDR3 is 14 amino acids long. The CDR3 loop is CASSQGQGQETQYF. The CDR3, as DNA: TGCGCCAGCAGCCAAGGACAGGGGCAAGAGACCCAGTACTTC.

The table lists this clonotype with many counts. This chain uses TRBV20-1 with TRBJ2-3, with a possible D match to TRBD2 (5 bases). Germline assignment: CDR1 DFQATT and CDR2 SNEGSKA (reference sequence). The CDR3 is made up of 12 amino acids. V dropped 1 base and J dropped 15 bases, with 17 bases sitting between them. Here the CDR3 reads CSARAVGNLQYF. As DNA, the CDR3 is TGCAGTGCTAGAGCAGTCGGGAATTTGCAATATTTT.

The genes are TRBV5-1 and TRBJ1-3; no firm D call. V was clipped by 0 bases and J by 0 bases, with 7 bases between them. The CDR3 is 15 amino acids. Germline-derived CDR1 and CDR2 are SGHRS and YFSETQ. The CDR3 DNA reads TGCGCCAGCAGCTTGGAACCGAGCTCTGGAAACACCATATATTTT. Its protein product is CASSLEPSSGNTIYF. Full variable domain (missing parts from reference TRBV5-1 and TRBJ1-3): KAGVTQTPRYLIKTRGQQVTLSCSPISGHRSVSWYQQTPGQGLQFLFEYFSETQRNKGNFPGRFSGRQFSNSRSEMNVSTLELGDSALYLCASSLEPSSGNTIYFGEGSWLTVV.

The chain recombines TRBV7-9 with TRBJ1-4; D is ambiguous. Germline CDR1 SEHNR, CDR2 FQNEAQ (reference sequence). The CDR3 length is 11 residues. With 6 bases removed from V and 8 bases from J, the gap between germline ends came to 7 bases. The chain's CDR3 is CASRLTEKLFF. The CDR3 region has the DNA TGTGCCAGCAGATTGACCGAAAAACTGTTTTTT.

The chain is built from TRBV6-1 and TRBJ1-2; maybe TRBD1 (6 bases). The CDR3 sequence is 14 residues long. V dropped 2 bases and J dropped 4 bases, with 11 bases sitting between them. CDR1 is MNHNS and CDR2 is SASEGT in the germline V gene. This CDR3 reads CASSERTGSYGYTF. The DNA for the CDR3 is TGTGCCAGCAGTGAACGCACAGGGAGCTATGGCTACACCTTC.

This clonotype occurred many times. At one end, the junction sequence differs from germline, possibly due to a read error. The chain employs TRBV4-1 and TRBJ1-5, with D tentatively TRBD1 (5 bases). The CDR3 is made up of 16 amino acids. Germline assignment: CDR1 MGHRA and CDR2 YSYEKL. The DNA of the CDR3 is TGCGCCAGCAGCCAAGACCCCGGGACGCCAAATCAGCCCCAGAATTTT. Translated: CASSQDPGTPNQPQNF.

This clonotype was counted ten times or more. The chain couples TRBV3-1 to TRBJ2-2; 9 bases fit TRBD1. Germline CDR1 is LGHDT and CDR2 is YNNKEL (reference sequence). The V gene end was trimmed by 1 base and the J gene end by 4 bases; junction bases not matched to a gene: 1. This CDR3 is 15 amino acids long. The CDR3 reads CASSQGTGATGELFF. In nucleotides, the CDR3 is TGTGCCAGCAGCCAAGGGACAGGGGCCACCGGGGAGCTGTTTTTT.

Ten or more counts support this clonotype. DNA of the CDR3: TGTGCCAGCAGCCCCCGGGCCGTACAAGAGACCCAGTACTTC. It specifies CASSPRAVQETQYF. This sequence joins TRBV3-1 and TRBJ2-5; D is unresolved. The V gene lost 4 bases and the J gene lost 2 bases, with 11 bases spanning the gap. The CDR3 is made up of 14 amino acids. From germline, CDR1 is LGHDT and CDR2 YNNKEL (reference sequence).

A few counts support this clonotype. At one end the junction does not follow the germline gene, possibly because of a read error. The CDR3 nucleotides read TGTGCCAGCAGCCCCCGAGGTGACCCAGGCAATCAGCCCCAGAATTTT. Protein sequence: CASSPRGDPGNQPQNF. The genes are TRBV9 and TRBJ1-5; D is undetermined. The CDR3 has 16 amino acids. CDR1 SGDLS and CDR2 YYNGEE come from the germline V gene.

The sample holds many counts of this clonotype. This rearrangement joins TRBV6-4 to TRBJ2-1; 12 nucleotides line up with TRBD2. The V segment lost 4 bases and the J segment 7 bases; nucleotides outside the gene matches: 5. This CDR3 spans 15 amino acids. The germline CDR1 and CDR2 sequences are MRHNA and SNTAGT. CDR3 protein: CASSVTSGGRNEQFF. The CDR3, as DNA: TGTGCCAGCAGTGTTACTAGCGGGGGGAGGAATGAGCAGTTCTTC.

In this sample, this clonotype turned up many times. V and J are TRBV29-1 and TRBJ1-2; perhaps TRBD1 as D (6 bases). CDR3 length: 14 residues. V was shortened by 4 bases and J by 1 base, with 13 bases between the two germline ends. Germline CDR1 and CDR2: SQVTM and ANQGSEA. CDR3 nucleotides: TGCAGCGTTGTTGGGGGCACCATTAACTATGGCTACACCTTC. Its protein is CSVVGGTINYGYTF.

The chain couples TRBV12-3 or TRBV12-4 to TRBJ1-3; D remains unclear. Between the trimmed V and J ends, which lost 6 bases and 0 bases, there was a span of 6 bases. The CDR3 is 13 residues long. This CDR3 reads CASRLVSGNTIYF. The CDR3 DNA reads TGTGCCAGCAGACTGGTCTCTGGAAACACCATATATTTT.

This clonotype appeared many times. The V call is TRBV7-9, the J call TRBJ2-7, with 11 bases identical to TRBD1. Germline-derived CDR1 and CDR2 are SEHNR and FQNEAQ (reference sequence). The CDR3 has 15 amino acids. With V trimmed by 5 bases and J by 2 bases, 5 bases remained unmatched. CDR3 in DNA: TGTGCCAGCAGCGCCCGGGACAGGGGGGCCTACGAGCAGTACTTC. It is translated as CASSARDRGAYEQYF.

As concerns this clonotype: A single base separates this from a much larger clone, so it may be a read error. The chain links TRBV20-1 to TRBJ2-1; D is perhaps TRBD2 (5 bases). Between the trimmed V and J ends, which lost 6 bases and 7 bases, there was a span of 13 bases. The CDR3 runs to 12 residues. Looked up from germline, CDR1 is DFQATT and CDR2 is SNEGSKA (reference sequence). The CDR3 DNA follows: TGCAGTGCACCGGGAACGCTGAATGAGCAGTTCTTC. Amino acid sequence: CSAPGTLNEQFF.

Many counts were recorded for this clonotype. The chain joins TRBV2 to TRBJ2-5; weak D call: TRBD1 (5 bases). The ends were cut back, 6 bases at V and 2 bases at J, with 10 bases in the middle. In germline, CDR1 is SNHLY, CDR2 FYNNEI. This CDR3 comprises 13 residues. CDR3 protein: CASSTGNQETQYF. CDR3 nucleotides: TGTGCCAGCAGCACAGGCAATCAAGAGACCCAGTACTTC.

This clonotype came up many times. The chain is built from TRBV20-1 and TRBJ2-3; D ambiguous. Between the trimmed V and J ends, which lost 0 bases and 4 bases, there was a span of 17 bases. This CDR3 spans 16 amino acids. Germline V gene data show CDR1 as DFQATT and CDR2 as SNEGSKA (reference sequence). CDR3 region: CSAREISGGSPDTQYF. In DNA, the CDR3 is TGCAGTGCTAGAGAGATTTCGGGCGGCTCTCCAGATACGCAGTATTTT.

This clonotype occurred many times. The rearrangement uses TRBV5-4 and TRBJ1-4, with a possible D match to TRBD1 (6 bases). The CDR3 is 14 residues long. V shed 0 bases and J shed 8 bases, with 11 bases lying between them. CDR1 is SGHNT and CDR2 is YYREEE in the germline V gene (reference sequence). Written as DNA, the CDR3 is TGTGCCAGCAGCTTGGGGGGGACAACCGAAAAACTGTTTTTT. Its translation is CASSLGGTTEKLFF. The whole variable domain, remainder taken from reference TRBV5-4 and TRBJ1-4, is ETGVTQSPTHLIKTRGQQVTLRCSSQSGHNTVSWYQQALGQGPQFIFQYYREEENGRGNFPPRFSGLQFPNYSSELNVNALELDDSALYLCASSLGGTTEKLFFGSGTQLSVL.

This clonotype came up many times. The J gene is TRBJ1-1, the V gene TRBV9; the D gene is possibly TRBD1 (5 bases). Trimming removed 6 bases from V and 1 base from J, with 19 bases in between. The germline gives CDR1 SGDLS, CDR2 YYNGEE. The CDR3 runs 16 residues. The CDR3 region is CASTLLARQQNTEAFF. Written as DNA, the CDR3 is TGTGCCAGCACCCTTCTGGCCAGACAGCAGAACACTGAAGCTTTCTTT.

This clonotype was detected only a few times. The chain combines TRBV7-2 with TRBJ2-1; D is ambiguous. The length of the CDR3 is 15 residues. Germline loops: CDR1 SGHTA, CDR2 FQGNSA. V lost 5 bases to trimming and J lost 7 bases, with 18 bases between them. The chain's CDR3 is CASSPSSNDRNEQFF. DNA for the CDR3: TGTGCCAGCAGCCCCAGCTCAAACGATCGAAATGAGCAGTTCTTC.